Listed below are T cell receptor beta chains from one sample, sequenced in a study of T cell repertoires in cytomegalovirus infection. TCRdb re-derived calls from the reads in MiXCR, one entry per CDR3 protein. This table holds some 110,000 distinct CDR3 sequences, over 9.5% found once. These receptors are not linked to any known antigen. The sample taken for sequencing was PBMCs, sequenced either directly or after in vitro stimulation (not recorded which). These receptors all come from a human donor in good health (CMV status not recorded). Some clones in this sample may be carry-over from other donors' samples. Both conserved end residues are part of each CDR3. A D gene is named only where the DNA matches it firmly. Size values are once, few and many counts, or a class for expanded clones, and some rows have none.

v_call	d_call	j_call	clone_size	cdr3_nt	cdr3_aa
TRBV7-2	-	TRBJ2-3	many	TGTGCCAGCAGCCTGAGACGGAGCACAGATACGCAGTATTTT	CASSLRRSTDTQYF
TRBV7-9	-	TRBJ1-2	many	TGTGCCAGCAGCTCCCTCACCTCGGCAGCTTATGGCTACACCTTC	CASSSLTSAAYGYTF
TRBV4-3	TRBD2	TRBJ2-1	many	TGCGCCAGCAGCCAAGAGGGACTAGCGGGAGGGCCCTCATTTAATGAGCAGTTCTTC	CASSQEGLAGGPSFNEQFF
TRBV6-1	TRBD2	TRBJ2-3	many	TGTGCCAGCAGTGAAGCGACTAGCGGGAGGGGCAGGGATACGCAGTATTTT	CASSEATSGRGRDTQYF
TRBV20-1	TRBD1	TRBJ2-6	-	TGCAGTGCTAGCGGGACAGGGTCAGGGGCCAACGTCCTGACTTTC	CSASGTGSGANVLTF
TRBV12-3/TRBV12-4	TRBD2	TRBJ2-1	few	TGTGCCAGCAGCAAACCGGGACTAGCGGGAGGCCCCCCGAAGTTCTTC	CASSKPGLAGGPPKFF
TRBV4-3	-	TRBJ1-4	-	TGCGCCAGCAGCCAAGTAGATGCAACTAATGAAAAACTGTTTTTT	CASSQVDATNEKLFF
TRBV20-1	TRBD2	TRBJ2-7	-	TGCAGTGCTAGGCAACTAGCGGACTACGAGCAGTACTTC	CSARQLADYEQYF
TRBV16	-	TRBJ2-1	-	TGTGCCAGCAGCACGTCGTACCGGGACGACAATGAGCAGTTCTTC	CASSTSYRDDNEQFF
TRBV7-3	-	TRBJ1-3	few	TGTGCCAGCAGCTTAACGGCGACAGCTTTCTCTGGAAACACCATATATTTT	CASSLTATAFSGNTIYF
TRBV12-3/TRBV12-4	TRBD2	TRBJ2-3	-	TGTGCCAGCAGTTCCGGACTAGCGGGAAGGACGCAGTATTTT	CASSSGLAGRTQYF
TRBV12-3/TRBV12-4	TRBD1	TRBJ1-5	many	TGTGCCAGCACCAGGGGGCCCACCTACAATCAGCCCCAGCATTTT	CASTRGPTYNQPQHF
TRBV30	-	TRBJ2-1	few	TGTGCCTGGAGTCGCTCGTACGGCGGTAATGAGCAGTTCTTC	CAWSRSYGGNEQFF
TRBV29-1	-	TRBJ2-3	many	TGCAGCGTTGTGGTCGTTAGGTCATCAGATACGCAGTATTTT	CSVVVVRSSDTQYF
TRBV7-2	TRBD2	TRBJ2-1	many	TGTGCCAGCAGCTCGCGGACTAGCGGGAGTTCCTACAATGAGCAGTTCTTC	CASSSRTSGSSYNEQFF
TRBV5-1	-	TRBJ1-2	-	TGCGCCAGCAGCGCCGACTTAACAGGGAGCGATGGCTACACCTTC	CASSADLTGSDGYTF
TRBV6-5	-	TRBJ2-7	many	TGTGCCAGCAGTTACAGCTGGGACCCAGCGTATGGGGAGCAGTACTTC	CASSYSWDPAYGEQYF
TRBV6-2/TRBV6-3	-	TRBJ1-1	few	TGTGCCAGCAGGACCCAGGGAGCGAACACTGAAGCTTTCTTT	CASRTQGANTEAFF
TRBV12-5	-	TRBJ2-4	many	TGTGCTAGTGGTTTGGTACTTGCAGGGTCGGCAAACATTCAGTACTTC	CASGLVLAGSANIQYF
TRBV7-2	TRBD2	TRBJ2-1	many	TGTGCCAGCAGCCTTTGGACTAGCGGTACAGGGAATGAGCAGTTCTTC	CASSLWTSGTGNEQFF
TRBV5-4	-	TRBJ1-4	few	TGTGCCAGCAGCCCGGAGCCCCTGGGACTGGAAAAACTGTTTTTT	CASSPEPLGLEKLFF
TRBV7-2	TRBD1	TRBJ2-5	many	TGTGCCAGCAGCGCCAACAGGGGGCGCGGAGAGACCCAGTACTTC	CASSANRGRGETQYF
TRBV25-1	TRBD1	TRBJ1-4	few	TGTGCCAGCAATCGACAGGGGTACGAAAAACTGTTTTTT	CASNRQGYEKLFF
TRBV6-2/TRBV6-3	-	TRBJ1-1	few	TGTGCCAGCAGTTGGCTGAACACTGAAGCTTTCTTT	CASSWLNTEAFF
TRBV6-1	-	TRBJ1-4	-	TGTGCCAGCAGTGAATTTGACAGTAATGAAAAACTGTTTTTT	CASSEFDSNEKLFF
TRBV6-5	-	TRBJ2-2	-	TGTGCCAGCATGGGGGGTTCCAGGGTAGCGGCCACCGGGGAGCTGTTTTTT	CASMGGSRVAATGELFF
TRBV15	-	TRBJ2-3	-	TGTGCCACCAGCAGAGCCCGTACTTACACAGATACGCAGTATTTT	CATSRARTYTDTQYF
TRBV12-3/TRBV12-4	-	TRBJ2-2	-	TGTGCCAGCAGTGCAATAGGGGGGAACACCGGGGAGCTGTTTTTT	CASSAIGGNTGELFF
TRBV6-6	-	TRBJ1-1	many	TGTGCCAGCAGTTGGTCTCGTCGGGGAAAAGGGAACACTGAAGCTTTCTTT	CASSWSRRGKGNTEAFF
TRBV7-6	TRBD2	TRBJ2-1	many	TGTGCCAGCACCCCATTACTGGCGGGAGGATCCTACAATGAGCAGTTCTTC	CASTPLLAGGSYNEQFF
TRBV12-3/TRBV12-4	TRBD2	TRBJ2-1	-	TGTGCCAGCACCCTGACTAGCGGGAGGCTGAATGAGCAGTTCTTC	CASTLTSGRLNEQFF
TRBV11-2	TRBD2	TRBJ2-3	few	TGTGCCAGCAGCTTATCGGGGGGGAGTTACACAGATACGCAGTATTTT	CASSLSGGSYTDTQYF
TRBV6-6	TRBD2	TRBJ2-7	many	TGTGCCAGCAGTTACCCCTCTAGCGGGAGATCCTACGAGCAGTACTTC	CASSYPSSGRSYEQYF
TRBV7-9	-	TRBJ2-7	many	TGTGCCAGCAGCCAAGCAGGCTCCCTGTCGGAGCAGTACTTC	CASSQAGSLSEQYF
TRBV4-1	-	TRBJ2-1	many	TGCGCCAGCAGCCAAGTTGACTTGGGTATCTCCTACAATGAGCAGTTCTTC	CASSQVDLGISYNEQFF
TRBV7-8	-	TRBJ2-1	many	TGTGCCAGCAGCTTAGATCGTCTAGCGAAGAGGCGTGAGCAGTTCTTC	CASSLDRLAKRREQFF
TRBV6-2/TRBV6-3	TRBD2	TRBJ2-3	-	TGTGCCAGCAGTTACTACGGGAGGGCCGCAGATACGCAGTATTTT	CASSYYGRAADTQYF
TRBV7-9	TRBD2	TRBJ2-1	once	TGTGCCAGCAGCTTCAAAACTAGCGGGAGGGCCGGTCGGGGTGAGCAGTTCTTC	CASSFKTSGRAGRGEQFF
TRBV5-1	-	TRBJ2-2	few	TGCGCCAGCAGCAACAGGGTGGGCACCGGGGAGCTGTTTTTT	CASSNRVGTGELFF
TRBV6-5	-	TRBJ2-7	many	TGTGCCAGCAGTTACGACAGTTCCCCCTCCTACGAGCAGTACTTC	CASSYDSSPSYEQYF